One sample yielded the 17 T cell receptor beta chains listed below, sequenced in a study of shared clonotypes between healthy human individuals. TCRdb keeps only in-frame clones here, not all; method: immunoSEQ multiplex PCR. The profile shows about 320,000 clones, roughly 84% of them singletons. Source material: memory CD8+ T cells sorted from blood. Documented subset: CD45RO+ cells pooled with CCR7-negative TemRA cells. The receptors originated from a young man in good health.

The genes are TRBV13 and TRBJ1-2, with no clear D. The germline V gene has CDR1 PRHDT and CDR2 FYEKMQ (reference sequence). The CDR3 has 14 amino acids. V lost 1 base, J lost 3 bases, and 9 bases lay in between. In DNA form, the CDR3 reads TGTGCCAGCAGCTTAGTTAGAAGTGACTATGGCTACACCTTC. Its translation is CASSLVRSDYGYTF.

This CDR3 reads CASSPRGGTGTYNEQFF. The CDR3 region has the DNA TGTGCCAGCTCACCACGGGGCGGGACAGGAACCTACAATGAGCAGTTCTTC. The J gene is TRBJ2-1, the V gene TRBV18, with TRBD1 matching 8 bases. Unmatched junction bases numbered 7, after V lost 1 base and J lost 2 bases. The CDR3 covers 17 residues. Germline V gene data show CDR1 as KGHSH and CDR2 as LQKENI.

This chain joins TRBV7-9 and TRBJ2-7, with 7 bases fitting TRBD1. Germline values: CDR1 SEHNR, CDR2 FQNEAQ (reference sequence). This CDR3 region has 15 residues. Trimming removed 4 bases from V and 4 bases from J; junction bases left unmatched: 10. The CDR3 DNA follows: TGTGCCAGCAGCTCGTACGGGACAGCTACTTACGAGCAGTACTTC. It is translated as CASSSYGTATYEQYF.

Worth noting for this clone: Other DNA sequences in the sample encode the same CDR3. The chain recombines TRBV28 with TRBJ2-7, with D maybe TRBD1 (5 bases). Per the germline V gene, CDR1 is MDHEN and CDR2 is SYDVKM. V was clipped by 2 bases and J by 2 bases, with 7 bases between them. The CDR3 extends over 13 amino acids. The CDR3, as DNA: TGTGCCAGCAGTTTACAGGGTACCTACGAGCAGTACTTC. It yields the protein CASSLQGTYEQYF.

The chain recombines TRBV15 with TRBJ2-7; 7 nucleotides agree with TRBD1. The junction had 8 bases not matched to a gene; V was cut back by 5 bases and J by 4 bases. Germline CDR1 and CDR2: LNHNV and YYDKDF (reference sequence). The CDR3 sequence is 14 residues long. The CDR3 coding sequence is TGTGCCACCAGCGAATCCGGGACAGTATACGAGCAGTACTTC. This sequence encodes CATSESGTVYEQYF.

This chain links TRBV5-1 with TRBJ1-1; D is possibly TRBD1 (6 bases). The V gene's germline CDR1 is SGHRS and CDR2 YFSETQ. This CDR3 has 16 amino acids. The V gene lost 4 bases and the J gene lost 1 base, with 17 bases spanning the gap. CDR3 residues: CASSQLTGQWNTEAFF. The CDR3 DNA is TGCGCCAGCAGCCAACTTACCGGACAGTGGAACACTGAAGCTTTCTTT.

This chain links TRBV9 with TRBJ2-3; 11 bases align to TRBD1. Germline CDR1 reads SGDLS; CDR2 reads YYNGEE. The CDR3 length is 17 residues. V lost 4 bases, J lost 2 bases, and 9 bases stayed unmatched. CDR3 loop: CASSPQKGQGATDTQYF. The CDR3 DNA reads TGTGCCAGCAGCCCCCAAAAAGGACAGGGGGCCACAGATACGCAGTATTTT.

The chain carries TRBV4-1 and TRBJ2-4; 7 bases map to TRBD1. The length of the CDR3 is 18 residues. Trimming took 3 bases from V and 3 from J; bases not matched to a gene: 14. Germline assignment: CDR1 MGHRA and CDR2 YSYEKL. In nucleotides, the CDR3 is TGCGCCAGCAGCCAGTCGAGGACCAGGGGGATCTACAAAAACATTCAGTACTTC. Protein product: CASSQSRTRGIYKNIQYF.

The J gene is TRBJ2-5, the V gene TRBV9; 11 nucleotides match TRBD2. Trimming cost V 6 bases and J 3 bases; bases outside gene matches: 4. The CDR3 covers 14 residues. Per the germline V gene, CDR1 is SGDLS and CDR2 is YYNGEE. As DNA, the CDR3 is TGTGCCAGCAACCAGGGACTAGCGGAAGAGACCCAGTACTTC. The encoded protein is CASNQGLAEETQYF.

The genes are TRBV27 and TRBJ1-6, with D unresolved. The CDR3 runs 16 residues. In germline, CDR1 is MNHEY, CDR2 SMNVEV (reference sequence). With 0 bases removed from V and 7 bases from J, the gap between germline ends came to 13 bases. CDR3 sequence: CASSLSAAGRNSPLHF. The CDR3 nucleotides read TGTGCCAGCAGTTTATCGGCAGCAGGACGGAATTCACCCCTCCACTTT.

This clone has only a few counts. At one end, the junction sequence differs from germline, possibly due to a read error. The J gene is TRBJ2-1, the V gene TRBV6-6; 11 bases match TRBD2. The CDR3 is 14 amino acids. Germline V CDR1 and CDR2: MNHNY, SVGAGI (reference sequence). In DNA form, the CDR3 reads TGTGCAAGCACCTTAGCGGGAGGGGGTAATGAGCAGTTCTTC. This codes for CASTLAGGGNEQFF.

The chain is built from TRBV27 and TRBJ2-7; 7 bases map to TRBD2. The CDR3 is made up of 16 amino acids. Germline V gene lookup returns CDR1 MNHEY and CDR2 SMNVEV (reference sequence). Germline trimming cut 3 bases from V and 2 bases from J; bases unmatched to any gene: 10. This CDR3 reads CASSFLTGGGPYEQYF. DNA of the CDR3: TGTGCCAGCAGTTTTCTCACGGGGGGAGGGCCCTACGAGCAGTACTTC.

The CDR3 loop reads CASSTPGKSYEQYF. The CDR3 nucleotides are TGTGCCAGCAGCACCCCAGGGAAATCCTACGAGCAGTACTTC. The gene calls are TRBV6-5 and TRBJ2-7, with D possibly TRBD1 on 5 matching bases. Trimming removed 6 bases from V and 1 base from J, with 13 bases in between. The CDR3 contains 14 residues. Germline CDR1 MNHEY, CDR2 SVGAGI.

The J gene is TRBJ2-4, the V gene TRBV6-4; D possibly uses TRBD1 or TRBD2 (5 bases each). The V end lost 6 bases, the J end lost 1 base, and 13 bases lay between the germline ends. Per germline, CDR1 MRHNA and CDR2 SNTAGT. CDR3 length equals 15 residues. The CDR3 region has the DNA TGTGCCAGCAGCGGGGCCTCTGAGGCCAAAAACATTCAGTACTTC. This sequence encodes CASSGASEAKNIQYF.

The rearrangement uses TRBV30 and TRBJ1-5, with 7 bases matching TRBD1. From germline, CDR1 is GTSNPN and CDR2 SVGIG (reference sequence). V shed 4 bases, J shed 6 bases, and the junction held 12 bases outside the gene matches. The CDR3 is made up of 15 amino acids. This chain's CDR3 is CAWTSGTEGRQPQHF. CDR3 DNA: TGTGCCTGGACCTCCGGGACAGAGGGGCGTCAGCCCCAGCATTTT.

The chain recombines TRBV27 with TRBJ2-7, with D tentatively TRBD1 (6 bases). Germline CDR1 reads MNHEY; CDR2 reads SMNVEV (reference sequence). The CDR3 consists of 16 residues. With 0 bases removed from V and 2 bases from J, the gap between germline ends came to 14 bases. CDR3 loop: CASSLSAGVIPYEQYF. As DNA, the CDR3 is TGTGCCAGCAGTTTATCAGCAGGGGTTATACCCTACGAGCAGTACTTC.

The V gene is TRBV27, the J gene TRBJ2-7, with a tentative D call TRBD1 (6 bases). Trimming shortened V by 5 bases and J by 2 bases, and 16 bases separated the two germline ends. This CDR3 is built from 15 residues. The germline V gene has CDR1 MNHEY and CDR2 SMNVEV (reference sequence). The CDR3 coding sequence is TGTGCCAGCAGTCCAGAGGGGGTTCCGACCTACGAGCAGTACTTC. Its translation: CASSPEGVPTYEQYF.